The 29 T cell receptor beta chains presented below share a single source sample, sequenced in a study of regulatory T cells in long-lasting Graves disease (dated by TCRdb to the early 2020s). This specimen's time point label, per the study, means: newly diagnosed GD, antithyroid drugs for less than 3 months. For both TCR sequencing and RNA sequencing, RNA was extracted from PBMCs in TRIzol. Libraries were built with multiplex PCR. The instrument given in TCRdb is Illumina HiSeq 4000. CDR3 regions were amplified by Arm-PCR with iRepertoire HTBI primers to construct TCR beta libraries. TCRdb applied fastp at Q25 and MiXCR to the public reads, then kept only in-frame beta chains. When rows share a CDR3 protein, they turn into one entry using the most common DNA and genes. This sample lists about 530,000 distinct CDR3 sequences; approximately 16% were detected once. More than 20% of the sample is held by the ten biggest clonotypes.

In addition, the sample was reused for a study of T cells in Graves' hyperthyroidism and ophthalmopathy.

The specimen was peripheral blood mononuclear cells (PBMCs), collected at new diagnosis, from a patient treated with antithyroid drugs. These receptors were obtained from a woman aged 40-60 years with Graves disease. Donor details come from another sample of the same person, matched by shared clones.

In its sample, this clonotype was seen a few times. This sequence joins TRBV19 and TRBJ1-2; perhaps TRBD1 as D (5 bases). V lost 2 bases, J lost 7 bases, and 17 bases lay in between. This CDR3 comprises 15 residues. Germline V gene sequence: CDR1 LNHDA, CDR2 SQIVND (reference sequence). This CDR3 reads CASSILQADAAGYTF. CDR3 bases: TGTGCCAGTAGTATATTACAGGCCGACGCTGCTGGCTACACCTTC.

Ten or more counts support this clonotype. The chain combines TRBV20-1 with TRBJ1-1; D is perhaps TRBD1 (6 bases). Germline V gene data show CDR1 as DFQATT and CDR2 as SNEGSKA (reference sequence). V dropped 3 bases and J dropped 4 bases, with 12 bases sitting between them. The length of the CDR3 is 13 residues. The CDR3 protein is CSASVTGGTEAFF. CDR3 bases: TGCAGTGCTAGCGTGACAGGCGGCACTGAAGCTTTCTTT.

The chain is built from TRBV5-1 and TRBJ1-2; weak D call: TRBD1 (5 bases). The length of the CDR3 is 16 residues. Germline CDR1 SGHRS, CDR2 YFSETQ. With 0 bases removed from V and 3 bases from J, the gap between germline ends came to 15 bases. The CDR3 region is CASSLGATAGDYGYTF. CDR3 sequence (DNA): TGCGCCAGCAGCTTGGGGGCGACCGCGGGGGACTATGGCTACACCTTC.

Written as DNA, the CDR3 is TGTGCCAGCAGCTCTACGGGACTAGCAGGCAATGAGCAGTTCTTC. Translating it yields CASSSTGLAGNEQFF. This chain connects TRBV7-3 to TRBJ2-1, with 9 bases aligning to TRBD2. The CDR3 length is 15 residues. The junction had 7 bases not matched to a gene; V was cut back by 4 bases and J by 6 bases. Germline lookup yields CDR1 SGHTA and CDR2 FQGTGA.

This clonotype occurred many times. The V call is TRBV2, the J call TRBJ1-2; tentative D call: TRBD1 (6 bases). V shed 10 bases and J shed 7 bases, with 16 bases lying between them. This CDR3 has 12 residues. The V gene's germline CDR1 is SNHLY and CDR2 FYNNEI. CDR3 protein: CATRDNTSGYTF. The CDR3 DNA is TGTGCCACCCGGGACAATACGTCTGGCTACACCTTC.

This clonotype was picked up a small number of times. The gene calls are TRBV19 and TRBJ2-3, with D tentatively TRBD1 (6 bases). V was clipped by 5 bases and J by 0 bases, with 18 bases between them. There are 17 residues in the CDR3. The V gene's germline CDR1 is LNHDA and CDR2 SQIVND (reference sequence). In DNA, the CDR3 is TGTGCCAGTAGTCAAGGACAGTTCTTCGGAAGCACAGATACGCAGTATTTT. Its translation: CASSQGQFFGSTDTQYF.

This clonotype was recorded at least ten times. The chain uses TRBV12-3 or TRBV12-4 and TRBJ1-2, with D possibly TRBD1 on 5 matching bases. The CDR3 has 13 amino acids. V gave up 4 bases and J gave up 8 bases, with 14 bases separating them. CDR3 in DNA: TGTGCCAGCAGTTCCGGGGGGTTGTTCGGCTACACCTTC. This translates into CASSSGGLFGYTF.

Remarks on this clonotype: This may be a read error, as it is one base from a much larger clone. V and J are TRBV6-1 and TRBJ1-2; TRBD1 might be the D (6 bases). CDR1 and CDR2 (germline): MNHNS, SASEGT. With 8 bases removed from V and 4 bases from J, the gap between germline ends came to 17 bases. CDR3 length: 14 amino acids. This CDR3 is CASGATQGPYGYTF. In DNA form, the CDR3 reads TGTGCCAGCGGTGCGACACAGGGACCCTATGGCTACACCTTC.

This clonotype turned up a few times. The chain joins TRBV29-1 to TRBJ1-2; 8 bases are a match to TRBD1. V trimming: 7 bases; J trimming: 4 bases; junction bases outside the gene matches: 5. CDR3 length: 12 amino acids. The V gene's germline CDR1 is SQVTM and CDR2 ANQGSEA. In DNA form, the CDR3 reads TGCAGCGACAGAGACAGGGGCTATGGCTACACCTTC. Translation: CSDRDRGYGYTF.

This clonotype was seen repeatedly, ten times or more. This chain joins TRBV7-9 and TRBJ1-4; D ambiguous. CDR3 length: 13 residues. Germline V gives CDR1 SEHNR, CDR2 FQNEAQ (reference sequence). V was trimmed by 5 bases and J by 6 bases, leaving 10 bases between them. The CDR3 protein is CASSPTLDEKLFF. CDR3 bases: TGTGCCAGCAGCCCGACATTGGATGAAAAACTGTTTTTT.

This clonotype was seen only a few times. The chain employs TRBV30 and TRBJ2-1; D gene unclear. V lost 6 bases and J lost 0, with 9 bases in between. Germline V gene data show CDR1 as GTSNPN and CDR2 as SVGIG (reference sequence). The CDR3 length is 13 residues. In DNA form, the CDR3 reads TGTGCCTGCACTACCCGCTCCTACAATGAGCAGTTCTTC. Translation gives CACTTRSYNEQFF.

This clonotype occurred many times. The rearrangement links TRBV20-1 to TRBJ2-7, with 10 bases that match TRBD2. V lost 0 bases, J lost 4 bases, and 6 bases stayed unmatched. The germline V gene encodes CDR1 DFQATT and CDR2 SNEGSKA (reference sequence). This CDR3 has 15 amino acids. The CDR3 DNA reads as TGCAGTGCTAGAGATCCTCTAGCGGGGGTGTACGAGCAGTACTTC. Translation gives CSARDPLAGVYEQYF.

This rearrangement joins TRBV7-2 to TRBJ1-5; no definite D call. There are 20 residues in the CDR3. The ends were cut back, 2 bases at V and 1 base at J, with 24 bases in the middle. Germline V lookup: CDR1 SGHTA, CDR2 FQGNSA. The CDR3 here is CASSLSTFVGFGSSNQPQHF. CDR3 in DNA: TGTGCCAGCAGCTTATCGACCTTCGTAGGGTTTGGCTCGAGCAATCAGCCCCAGCATTTT.

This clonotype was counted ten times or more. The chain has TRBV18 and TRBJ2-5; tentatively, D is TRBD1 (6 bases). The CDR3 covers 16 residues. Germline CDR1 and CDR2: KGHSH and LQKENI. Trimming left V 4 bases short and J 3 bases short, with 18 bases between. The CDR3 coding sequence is TGTGCCAGCTCACTCAACCCGCCCAGGGGCGAAGAGACCCAGTACTTC. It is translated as CASSLNPPRGEETQYF.

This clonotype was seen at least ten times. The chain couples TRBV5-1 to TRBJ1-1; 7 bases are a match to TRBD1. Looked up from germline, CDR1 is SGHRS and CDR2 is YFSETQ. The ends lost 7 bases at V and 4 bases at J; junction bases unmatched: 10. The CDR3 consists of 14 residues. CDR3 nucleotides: TGCGCCAGCGGCATGGGACAGTCAGGCACTGAAGCTTTCTTT. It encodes CASGMGQSGTEAFF.

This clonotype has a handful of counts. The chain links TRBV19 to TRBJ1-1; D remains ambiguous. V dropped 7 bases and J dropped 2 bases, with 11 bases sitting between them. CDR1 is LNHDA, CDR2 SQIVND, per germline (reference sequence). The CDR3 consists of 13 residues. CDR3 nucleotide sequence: TGTGCCAGTACCCCCAGGAGAAACACTGAAGCTTTCTTT. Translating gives CASTPRRNTEAFF.

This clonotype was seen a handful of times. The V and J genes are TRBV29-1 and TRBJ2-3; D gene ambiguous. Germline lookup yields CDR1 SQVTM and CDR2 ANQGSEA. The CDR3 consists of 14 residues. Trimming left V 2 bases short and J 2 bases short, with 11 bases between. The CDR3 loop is CSVETGLVTDTQYF. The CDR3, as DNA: TGCAGCGTTGAAACCGGATTAGTCACAGATACGCAGTATTTT.

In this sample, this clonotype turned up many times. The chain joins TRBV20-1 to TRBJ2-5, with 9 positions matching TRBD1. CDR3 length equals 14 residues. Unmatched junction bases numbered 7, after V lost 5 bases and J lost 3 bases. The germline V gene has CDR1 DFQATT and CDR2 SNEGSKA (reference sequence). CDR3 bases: TGCAGTGCTGTACACAGGGGGCGCGAAGAGACCCAGTACTTC. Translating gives CSAVHRGREETQYF.

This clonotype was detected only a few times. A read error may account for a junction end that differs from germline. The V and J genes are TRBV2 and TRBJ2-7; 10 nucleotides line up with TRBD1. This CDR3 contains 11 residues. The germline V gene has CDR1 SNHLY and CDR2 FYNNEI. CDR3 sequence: CASSEWDRGCF. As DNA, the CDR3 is TGTGCCAGCAGTGAATGGGACAGGGGCTGCTTC.

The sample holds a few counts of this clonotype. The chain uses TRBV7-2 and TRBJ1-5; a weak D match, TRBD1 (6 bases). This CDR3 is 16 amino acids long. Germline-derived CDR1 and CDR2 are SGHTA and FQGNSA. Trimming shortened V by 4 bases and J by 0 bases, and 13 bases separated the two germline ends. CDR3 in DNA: TGTGCCAGCAGCTCAGGACAGATGTATAGCAATCAGCCCCAGCATTTT. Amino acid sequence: CASSSGQMYSNQPQHF.

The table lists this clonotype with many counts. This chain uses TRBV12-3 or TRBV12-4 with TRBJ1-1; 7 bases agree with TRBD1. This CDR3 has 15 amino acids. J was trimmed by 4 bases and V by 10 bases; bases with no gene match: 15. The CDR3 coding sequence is TGTGCCATCCAAGATATAGGGGGCGAGGGCACTGAAGCTTTCTTT. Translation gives CAIQDIGGEGTEAFF.

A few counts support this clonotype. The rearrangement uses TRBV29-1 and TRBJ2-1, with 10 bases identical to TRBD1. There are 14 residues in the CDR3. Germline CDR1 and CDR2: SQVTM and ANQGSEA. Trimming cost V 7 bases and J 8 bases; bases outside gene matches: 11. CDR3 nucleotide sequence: TGCAGCGCCGAGACAGGGGGCGAGTTCGATGAGCAGTTCTTC. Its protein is CSAETGGEFDEQFF.

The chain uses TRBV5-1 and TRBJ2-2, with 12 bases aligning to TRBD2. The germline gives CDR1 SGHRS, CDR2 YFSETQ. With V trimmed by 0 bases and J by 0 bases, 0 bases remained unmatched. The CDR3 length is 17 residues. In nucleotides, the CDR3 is TGCGCCAGCAGCTTGGGACTAGCGGGGGCGAACACCGGGGAGCTGTTTTTT. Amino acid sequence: CASSLGLAGANTGELFF.

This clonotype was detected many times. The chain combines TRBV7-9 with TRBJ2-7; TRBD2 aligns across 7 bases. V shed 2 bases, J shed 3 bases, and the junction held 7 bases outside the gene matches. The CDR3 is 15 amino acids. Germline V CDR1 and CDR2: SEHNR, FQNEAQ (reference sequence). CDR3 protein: CASSLSGTTIYEQYF. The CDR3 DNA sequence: TGTGCCAGCAGCTTATCTGGGACTACCATCTACGAGCAGTACTTC.

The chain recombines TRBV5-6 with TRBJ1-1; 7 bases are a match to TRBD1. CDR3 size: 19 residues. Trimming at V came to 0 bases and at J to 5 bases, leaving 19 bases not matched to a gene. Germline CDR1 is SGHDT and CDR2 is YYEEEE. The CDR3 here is CASSLVLGTGAFKGTEAFF. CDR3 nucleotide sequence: TGTGCCAGCAGCTTGGTGCTAGGTACAGGGGCTTTTAAGGGGACTGAAGCTTTCTTT. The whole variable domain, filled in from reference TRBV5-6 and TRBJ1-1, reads DAGVTQSPTHLIKTRGQQVTLRCSPKSGHDTVSWYQQALGQGPQFIFQYYEEEERQRGNFPDRFSGHQFPNYSSELNVNALLLGDSALYLCASSLVLGTGAFKGTEAFFGQGTRLTVV.

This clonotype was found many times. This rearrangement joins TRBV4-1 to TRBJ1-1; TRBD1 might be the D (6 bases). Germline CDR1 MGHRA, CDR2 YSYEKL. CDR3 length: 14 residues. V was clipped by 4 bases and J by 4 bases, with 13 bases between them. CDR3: CASSPGRGATEAFF. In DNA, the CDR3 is TGCGCCAGCAGCCCGGGACGGGGGGCCACTGAAGCTTTCTTT.

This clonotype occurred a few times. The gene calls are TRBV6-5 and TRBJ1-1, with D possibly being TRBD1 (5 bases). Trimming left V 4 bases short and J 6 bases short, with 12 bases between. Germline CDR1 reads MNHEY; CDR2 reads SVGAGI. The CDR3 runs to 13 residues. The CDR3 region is CASSSFRDSEAFF. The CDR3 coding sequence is TGTGCCAGCAGTTCTTTCAGGGATTCTGAAGCTTTCTTT.

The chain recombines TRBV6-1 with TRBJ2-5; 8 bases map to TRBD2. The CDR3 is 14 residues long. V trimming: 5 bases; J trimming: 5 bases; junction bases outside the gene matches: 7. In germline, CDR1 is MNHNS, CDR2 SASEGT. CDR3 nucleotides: TGTGCCAGCAGTACAGAGCGGGGGCGGGAGACCCAGTACTTC. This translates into CASSTERGRETQYF.

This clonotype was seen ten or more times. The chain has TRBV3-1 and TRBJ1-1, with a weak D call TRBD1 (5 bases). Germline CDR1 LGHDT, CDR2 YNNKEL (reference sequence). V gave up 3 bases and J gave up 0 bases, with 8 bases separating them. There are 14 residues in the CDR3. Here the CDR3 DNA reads TGTGCCAGCAGCCAGAGGACAATGAACACTGAAGCTTTCTTT. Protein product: CASSQRTMNTEAFF.